Listed below are T cell receptor beta chains from one sample, sequenced in a study of blood T cell repertoires in COVID-19. Clones were sequenced by immunoSEQ multiplex PCR, and TCRdb holds only the in-frame ones, with some missing. Of 250,000 to 300,000 clones in the sample, approximately 83% are singletons; the top ten hold 3.4%. Material: PBMCs or T cells enriched from blood (not recorded which). All receptors derive from a man between 45 and 60 years old who had recovered from COVID-19. Each CDR3 is given with its conserved first and last residue. D genes are given only for firm matches. The size of a clone is reported for some rows only, either as once, few or many, or as a class for expanded clones.

d_gene: NA
abundance: once
j_gene: TRBJ1-2
len: 14
v_gene: TRBV10-3
CDR3aa: CAISPSRGGESYTF
CDR3nt: TGTGCCATCAGCCCCTCCAGGGGTGGGGAAAGCTACACCTTC

d_gene: NA
abundance: once
j_gene: TRBJ1-2
len: 11
v_gene: TRBV6-5
CDR3aa: CASRETRGYTF
CDR3nt: TGTGCCAGCAGGGAGACTAGGGGCTACACCTTC

d_gene: NA
abundance: once
j_gene: TRBJ1-1
len: 13
v_gene: TRBV6-5
CDR3aa: CASSALRTAEAFF
CDR3nt: TGTGCCAGCAGCGCCCTCCGGACAGCTGAAGCTTTCTTT

d_gene: NA
abundance: NA
j_gene: TRBJ1-1
len: 14
v_gene: TRBV6-1
CDR3aa: CASSERLPDTEAFF
CDR3nt: TGTGCCAGCAGTGAACGACTGCCCGACACTGAAGCTTTCTTT

d_gene: TRBD2
abundance: NA
j_gene: TRBJ2-7
len: 18
v_gene: TRBV6-8
CDR3aa: CASPRRTSGGEKPYEQYF
CDR3nt: TGTGCCAGCCCTAGGAGGACTAGCGGGGGGGAAAAACCCTACGAGCAGTACTTC

d_gene: NA
abundance: NA
j_gene: TRBJ1-4
len: 16
v_gene: TRBV19
CDR3aa: CASSIHTGNTNEKLFF
CDR3nt: TGTGCCAGTAGTATCCACACAGGGAATACTAATGAAAAACTGTTTTTT

d_gene: TRBD1
abundance: NA
j_gene: TRBJ1-2
len: 13
v_gene: TRBV6-5
CDR3aa: CASSRGQGRGYTF
CDR3nt: TGTGCCAGCAGTAGAGGACAGGGCCGTGGCTACACCTTC

d_gene: NA
abundance: NA
j_gene: TRBJ1-3
len: 16
v_gene: TRBV4-1
CDR3aa: CASRPRTDSSGNTIYF
CDR3nt: TGCGCCAGCAGACCCCGGACAGATAGCTCTGGAAACACCATATATTTT

d_gene: TRBD1
abundance: NA
j_gene: TRBJ2-7
len: 16
v_gene: TRBV6-5
CDR3aa: CASSYSEDRPFGEQYF
CDR3nt: TGTGCCAGCAGTTACTCAGAGGACAGGCCGTTCGGCGAGCAGTACTTC

d_gene: NA
abundance: NA
j_gene: TRBJ2-1
len: 17
v_gene: TRBV19
CDR3aa: CASTIAPGISGHNEQFF
CDR3nt: TGTGCCAGTACCATAGCCCCGGGGATTAGCGGACACAATGAGCAGTTCTTC

d_gene: NA
abundance: NA
j_gene: TRBJ2-2
len: 14
v_gene: TRBV27
CDR3aa: CASSFMSGIGELFF
CDR3nt: TGTGCCAGCAGTTTCATGTCAGGGATCGGGGAGCTGTTTTTT

d_gene: TRBD1
abundance: NA
j_gene: TRBJ2-2
len: 15
v_gene: TRBV10-3
CDR3aa: CAISPGTANTGELFF
CDR3nt: TGTGCCATCAGTCCCGGGACAGCGAACACCGGGGAGCTGTTTTTT

d_gene: TRBD1
abundance: NA
j_gene: TRBJ1-2
len: 12
v_gene: TRBV5-1
CDR3aa: CASMGQGLGYTF
CDR3nt: TGCGCCAGCATGGGACAGGGCTTGGGCTACACCTTC

d_gene: NA
abundance: NA
j_gene: TRBJ2-7
len: 15
v_gene: TRBV10-2
CDR3aa: CASSDQHPQGYEQYF
CDR3nt: TGCGCCAGCAGTGACCAACACCCACAGGGTTACGAGCAGTACTTC

d_gene: NA
abundance: NA
j_gene: TRBJ2-3
len: 15
v_gene: TRBV7-2
CDR3aa: CASSLVGQRTDTQYF
CDR3nt: TGTGCCAGCAGCTTAGTTGGACAGCGCACAGATACGCAGTATTTT

d_gene: TRBD1
abundance: NA
j_gene: TRBJ1-6
len: 15
v_gene: TRBV5-8
CDR3aa: CASRTQQGAYSPLHF
CDR3nt: TGTGCCAGCAGAACACAACAGGGGGCTTATTCACCCCTCCACTTT

d_gene: NA
abundance: NA
j_gene: TRBJ2-3
len: 11
v_gene: TRBV30
CDR3aa: CARGVTDTQYF
CDR3nt: TGTGCCCGCGGGGTCACAGATACGCAGTATTTT